These 10 T cell receptor beta chains share one sample of origin, sequenced in a study of blood T cells in healthy people across ages. A second PCR, run for about 7 to 11 cycles, used a sample-barcoded 5' primer plus a J-beta primer mix. TCRdb redid the calling of the 5' RACE reads with MiXCR, one entry per CDR3 protein. The data contain about 640,000 distinct CDR3 sequences, under 30% of them seen just once; the ten biggest clones take up 15% to 19%. The specimen was blood. Receptors were obtained from a woman at least 80 years old in good health.

This clonotype turned up a few times. This may come from a read error, since a much larger clone is one base off. This sequence joins TRBV5-1 and TRBJ2-7; 9 bases agree with TRBD1. This CDR3 contains 15 residues. From germline, CDR1 is SGHRS and CDR2 YFSETQ. The CDR3 nucleotides read TGCGCCAGCGGCTTGGAGGGACAGGGCTTCTACGAGCAGTACTTC. Translated: CASGLEGQGFYEQYF.

This rearrangement joins TRBV28 to TRBJ2-7; D remains unclear. V lost 8 bases to trimming and J lost 3 bases, with 8 bases between them. The CDR3 extends over 11 amino acids. Germline values: CDR1 MDHEN, CDR2 SYDVKM. The DNA of the CDR3 is TGTGCCAGCTGCGGAATCTACGAGCAGTACTTC. The encoded protein is CASCGIYEQYF.

The V gene is TRBV5-1, the J gene TRBJ2-7; D ambiguous. Germline V gives CDR1 SGHRS, CDR2 YFSETQ. Between the trimmed V and J ends, which lost 0 bases and 6 bases, there was a span of 16 bases. The CDR3 totals 15 residues. DNA of the CDR3: TGCGCCAGCAGCTTGGTGAGTCGTGGGAAAGGCGAGCAGTACTTC. It translates to CASSLVSRGKGEQYF.

The chain joins TRBV20-1 to TRBJ1-2; D is perhaps TRBD1 (6 bases). Trimming took 3 bases from V and 7 from J, leaving 15 bases between them. Germline V gene sequence: CDR1 DFQATT, CDR2 SNEGSKA (reference sequence). This CDR3 has 13 amino acids. The CDR3 spells CSARSQGIAGYTF. The CDR3 bases are TGCAGTGCTAGGTCCCAGGGGATCGCTGGCTACACCTTC.

In this sample, this clonotype turned up a few times. Possible read error: a much larger clone is one base away. V is TRBV7-8 and J is TRBJ2-7; D may be TRBD1 or TRBD2 (6 bases each). This CDR3 has 14 residues. Germline lookup yields CDR1 SGHVS and CDR2 FQNEAQ. The V and J ends lost 2 bases and 7 bases respectively, with 15 bases between them. CDR3: CASSLPGAYNEQYF. The CDR3 DNA reads as TGTGCCAGCAGCTTACCGGGGGCATACAATGAGCAGTACTTC.

This rearrangement joins TRBV30 to TRBJ2-7, with no clear D. V was shortened by 2 bases and J by 3 bases, with 5 bases between the two germline ends. CDR1 is GTSNPN and CDR2 is SVGIG in the germline V gene (reference sequence). The CDR3 runs to 11 residues. The DNA of the CDR3 is TGTGCCTGGAGTATGCGCTACGAGCAGTACTTC. This encodes CAWSMRYEQYF.

This clonotype was counted ten times or more. This rearrangement joins TRBV20-1 to TRBJ2-1; unclear D gene. V gave up 5 bases and J gave up 0 bases, with 14 bases separating them. The CDR3 runs 15 residues. Per the germline V gene, CDR1 is DFQATT and CDR2 is SNEGSKA (reference sequence). The DNA of the CDR3 is TGCAGTGCTTCCCAGAGCAGAAGCTCCTACAATGAGCAGTTCTTC. This gives the protein CSASQSRSSYNEQFF.

This clonotype was counted at least ten times. V usage is TRBV11-2 and J usage is TRBJ2-3; no clear D. Germline V gene lookup returns CDR1 SGHAT and CDR2 FQNNGV. V lost 0 bases and J lost 3, with 13 bases in between. This CDR3 comprises 16 residues. CDR3 protein: CASSLDPPAGTDTQYF. The CDR3 DNA reads as TGTGCCAGCAGCTTAGACCCTCCCGCCGGGACAGATACGCAGTATTTT.

This chain connects TRBV5-1 to TRBJ2-4; D ambiguous. The CDR3 is 13 residues long. Germline values: CDR1 SGHRS, CDR2 YFSETQ. Trimming pared 4 bases from V and 13 bases from J, leaving 18 bases between. Here the CDR3 DNA reads TGCGCCAGCAGCCCTTCCCTCCAAGAGGCCCAGTACTTC. It is translated as CASSPSLQEAQYF.

V gene TRBV18 combines with J gene TRBJ2-3; maybe TRBD1 (5 bases). The CDR3 loop spans 13 amino acids. V lost 8 bases and J lost 0, with 9 bases in between. Germline V lookup: CDR1 KGHSH, CDR2 LQKENI. CDR3 sequence reads: CASQGPSTDTQYF. CDR3 sequence (DNA): TGTGCCAGCCAGGGCCCTAGCACAGATACGCAGTATTTT. Full variable domain (missing parts from reference TRBV18 and TRBJ2-3): NAGVMQNPRHLVRRRGQEARLRCSPMKGHSHVYWYRQLPEEGLKFMVYLQKENIIDESGMPKERFSAEFPKEGPSILRIQQVVRGDSAAYFCASQGPSTDTQYFGPGTRLTVL.